Following are 20 T cell receptor beta chains from one sample sequenced in a study of cytomegalovirus exposure and HLA in healthy donors. It was with 60 Vbeta and 13 Jbeta primers that the PCR ran. Assay used: immunoSEQ multiplex PCR; TCRdb lists only in-frame clones, some missing. Here the sample spans 87,000 or so clones, 7.6% being singletons. Sequencing was performed on PBMCs. The receptors come from a man aged 45-60 years in good health and CMV-seronegative.

The genes are TRBV6-5 and TRBJ1-3, with D perhaps TRBD1 (5 bases). CDR3 length equals 14 residues. The V gene lost 0 bases and the J gene lost 2 bases, with 5 bases spanning the gap. Germline V gene lookup returns CDR1 MNHEY and CDR2 SVGAGI. CDR3 residues: CASSYSGPGNTIYF. The CDR3, as DNA: TGTGCCAGCAGTTACTCGGGGCCTGGAAACACCATATATTTT.

This clone was seen a handful of times. V gene TRBV11-2 combines with J gene TRBJ2-3, with a possible D match to TRBD2 (6 bases). V was shortened by 0 bases and J by 1 base, with 11 bases between the two germline ends. Germline loops: CDR1 SGHAT, CDR2 FQNNGV. CDR3 length: 16 amino acids. The CDR3 nucleotides read TGTGCCAGCAGCTTAGATTCGGGGACTCGCACAGATACGCAGTATTTT. Its protein product is CASSLDSGTRTDTQYF.

The chain has TRBV10-3 and TRBJ1-2; possible D gene TRBD1, 6 bases. The V and J ends lost 2 bases and 4 bases respectively, with 14 bases between them. The germline V gene encodes CDR1 ENHRY and CDR2 SYGVKD. The CDR3 is 15 residues long. In nucleotides, the CDR3 is TGTGCCATCAGTGAGCCTGGGGACACACCCTATGGCTACACCTTC. This encodes CAISEPGDTPYGYTF.

A few counts support this clone. The rearrangement links TRBV6-5 to TRBJ2-5; D may be TRBD1 (6 bases). This CDR3 region has 13 residues. Trimming took 6 bases from V and 2 from J, leaving 10 bases between them. CDR1 is MNHEY and CDR2 is SVGAGI in the germline V gene. CDR3: CASSHREQETQYF. The CDR3 DNA reads as TGTGCCAGCAGCCACAGGGAGCAAGAGACCCAGTACTTC.

There are a few counts of this clone. The chain combines TRBV15 with TRBJ1-1; D gene uncertain. V was pared by 8 bases and J by 3 bases, with 10 bases between. The V gene's germline CDR1 is LNHNV and CDR2 YYDKDF (reference sequence). The CDR3 has 12 amino acids. The chain's CDR3 is CATPYLYTEAFF. The CDR3 DNA is TGTGCCACCCCCTATTTGTACACTGAAGCTTTCTTT.

The V call is TRBV19, the J call TRBJ2-5; TRBD1 agrees at 12 bases. CDR3 length: 16 amino acids. Germline trimming cut 5 bases from V and 3 bases from J; bases unmatched to any gene: 7. Germline V gene data show CDR1 as LNHDA and CDR2 as SQIVND (reference sequence). The CDR3 DNA reads TGTGCCAGTAGTGCACCGGGACAGGGGGCAAAAGAGACCCAGTACTTC. Residues: CASSAPGQGAKETQYF.

This clone occurred a few times. V usage is TRBV7-8 and J usage is TRBJ1-5; unclear D gene. Between the trimmed V and J ends, which lost 4 bases and 0 bases, there was a span of 19 bases. Per germline, CDR1 SGHVS and CDR2 FQNEAQ. The CDR3 is 18 amino acids. The CDR3 spells CASSSLALSSGSNQPQHF. The CDR3 nucleotides read TGTGCCAGCAGCTCCCTGGCGCTCTCCTCGGGTAGCAATCAGCCCCAGCATTTT.

This clone was observed a handful of times. This chain uses TRBV10-1 with TRBJ1-5; possible D gene TRBD1, 5 bases. Trimming pared 6 bases from V and 0 bases from J, leaving 18 bases between. This CDR3 contains 17 residues. The germline gives CDR1 WNHNN, CDR2 SYGVQD (reference sequence). The DNA for the CDR3 is TGCGCCAGCAGATTTTGCTATCCAGGGTTTAGCAATCAGCCCCAGCATTTT. This translates into CASRFCYPGFSNQPQHF.

This clone was recorded a few times. V usage is TRBV19 and J usage is TRBJ1-5; 7 nucleotides align to TRBD1. The CDR3 loop spans 14 amino acids. V lost 10 bases and J lost 3; bases outside the gene matches: 9. In germline, CDR1 is LNHDA, CDR2 SQIVND (reference sequence). In nucleotides, the CDR3 is TGTGCCACATGGGACAGAACCTTCAATCAGCCCCAGCATTTT. Protein product: CATWDRTFNQPQHF.

This clone has just a few counts. The genes are TRBV6-6 and TRBJ2-1; 9 bases fit TRBD1. The CDR3 contains 14 residues. With V trimmed by 5 bases and J by 7 bases, 6 bases remained unmatched. From germline, CDR1 is MNHNY and CDR2 SVGAGI (reference sequence). In nucleotides, the CDR3 is TGTGCCAGCAGTCGGGGGACAGGGTCAAATGAGCAGTTCTTC. Translating gives CASSRGTGSNEQFF.

This clone was detected a few times. This sequence joins TRBV18 and TRBJ2-7, with TRBD2 matching 10 bases. The trim removed 0 bases at V and 6 bases at J, leaving 5 bases unmatched. CDR1 and CDR2 from the germline V gene are KGHSH and LQKENI. There are 15 residues in the CDR3. For the CDR3, the DNA is TGTGCCAGCTCACCACCGAGCGGGGGGGTCGTCGAGCAGTACTTC. Encoded protein: CASSPPSGGVVEQYF.

This clone was seen just once. The V call is TRBV28, the J call TRBJ1-2; D is possibly TRBD1 (6 bases). V was pared by 6 bases and J by 5 bases, with 13 bases between. The CDR3 loop spans 13 amino acids. Germline V gene sequence: CDR1 MDHEN, CDR2 SYDVKM. The CDR3 DNA follows: TGTGCCAGCAGGCTAGGGGGGGGTTATGGCTACACCTTC. Protein: CASRLGGGYGYTF.

This clone was observed a few times. A junction end diverges from the germline sequence, so it may reflect a read error. The rearrangement uses TRBV5-1 and TRBJ2-7; TRBD1 matches 8 bases. Germline V lookup: CDR1 SGHRS, CDR2 YFSETQ. This CDR3 spans 13 amino acids. For the CDR3, the DNA is TGCGCCAGCAGTTTGGACAGGGACTACGAGCAGTACTTC. This encodes CASSLDRDYEQYF.

This clone came up a few times. The rearrangement links TRBV11-2 to TRBJ1-2, with 11 bases fitting TRBD1. Germline V gene lookup returns CDR1 SGHAT and CDR2 FQNNGV. The CDR3 covers 15 residues. The V gene end was trimmed by 4 bases and the J gene end by 6 bases; junction bases not matched to a gene: 7. DNA for the CDR3: TGTGCCAGCAGCTCCTCCGGGACAGGGGGACATGGCTACACCTTC. Translated, it gives CASSSSGTGGHGYTF.

The CDR3 is CASSRRGGDNEQFF. The CDR3 DNA reads as TGTGCCAGCAGCCGGCGGGGGGGCGACAATGAGCAGTTCTTC. This chain uses TRBV5-4 with TRBJ2-1, with 9 bases lining up with TRBD2. The CDR3 is 14 residues long. Germline lookup yields CDR1 SGHNT and CDR2 YYREEE (reference sequence). V shed 4 bases, J shed 5 bases, and the junction held 4 bases outside the gene matches.

The rearrangement joins TRBV5-1 to TRBJ2-2; tentatively, D is TRBD2 (5 bases). Germline V lookup: CDR1 SGHRS, CDR2 YFSETQ. The CDR3 loop spans 14 amino acids. V shed 3 bases and J shed 6 bases, with 12 bases lying between them. The CDR3 DNA reads as TGCGCCAGCAGCTCTGTGCGGGCCGCCGGGGAGCTGTTTTTT. Protein sequence: CASSSVRAAGELFF. The variable domain in full, with the rest retrieved from reference TRBV5-1 and TRBJ2-2, is KAGVTQTPRYLIKTRGQQVTLSCSPISGHRSVSWYQQTPGQGLQFLFEYFSETQRNKGNFPGRFSGRQFSNSRSEMNVSTLELGDSALYLCASSSVRAAGELFFGEGSRLTVL.

In nucleotides, the CDR3 is TGTGCCAGCAGCCCTAGTTTTGGGGAGCAGTACTTC. This encodes CASSPSFGEQYF. The chain carries TRBV4-2 and TRBJ2-7; D remains unclear. This CDR3 has 12 amino acids. Germline V gene lookup returns CDR1 LGHNA and CDR2 YNFKEQ. With 4 bases removed from V and 7 bases from J, the gap between germline ends came to 11 bases.

The chain carries TRBV6-1 and TRBJ1-5; 9 bases map to TRBD1. V lost 7 bases and J lost 0; bases outside the gene matches: 4. Germline CDR1 is MNHNS and CDR2 is SASEGT. The CDR3 contains 15 residues. The CDR3 is CASTRTGVSNQPQHF. As DNA, the CDR3 is TGTGCCAGCACCCGGACAGGGGTTAGCAATCAGCCCCAGCATTTT.

This clone was detected a few times. The V and J genes are TRBV6-4 and TRBJ2-3; possible D gene TRBD2, 5 bases. Trimming removed 3 bases from V and 3 bases from J, with 13 bases in between. CDR3 length equals 15 residues. Per the germline V gene, CDR1 is MRHNA and CDR2 is SNTAGT. The CDR3 loop reads CASSEGGWETDTQYF. The CDR3 DNA sequence: TGTGCCAGCAGTGAAGGAGGCTGGGAGACAGATACGCAGTATTTT.

This clone was observed a few times. This rearrangement joins TRBV4-1 to TRBJ2-3, with 9 bases matching TRBD2. This CDR3 has 16 residues. CDR1 and CDR2 from the germline V gene are MGHRA and YSYEKL. J was trimmed by 2 bases and V by 7 bases; bases with no gene match: 10. CDR3 nucleotide sequence: TGCGCCAGCAAATCGGGCGGCGGGGGGGACACAGATACGCAGTATTTT. The encoded protein is CASKSGGGGDTDTQYF.